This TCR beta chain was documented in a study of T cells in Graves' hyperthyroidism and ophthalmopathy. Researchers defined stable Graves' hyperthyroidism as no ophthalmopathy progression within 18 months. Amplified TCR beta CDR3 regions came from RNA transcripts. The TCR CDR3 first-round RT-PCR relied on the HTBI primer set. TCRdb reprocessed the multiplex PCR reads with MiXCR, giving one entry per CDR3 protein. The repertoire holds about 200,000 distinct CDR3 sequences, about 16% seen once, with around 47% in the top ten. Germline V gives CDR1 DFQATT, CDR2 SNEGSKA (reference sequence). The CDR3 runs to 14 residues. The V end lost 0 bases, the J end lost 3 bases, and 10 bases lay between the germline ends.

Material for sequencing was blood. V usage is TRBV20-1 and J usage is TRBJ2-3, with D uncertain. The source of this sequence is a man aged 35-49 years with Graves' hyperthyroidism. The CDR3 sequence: CSARDRMLTDTQYF. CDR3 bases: TGCAGTGCTAGAGACAGGATGCTGACAGATACGCAGTATTTT.